This is a list of T cell receptor beta chains from one sample in a study of radiation and T cells in renal cell carcinoma. TCRdb's table, derived via immunoSEQ multiplex PCR, lists solely in-frame clones and lacks some. Of about 130,000 clones in the sample, 81% were seen once. The sequencing used blood, collected from a patient whose treatment included radiotherapy and nephrectomy. The receptors were sampled from a man aged 50 or older with renal cell carcinoma. The CDR3 runs from the conserved cysteine through the conserved F or W. Fields, in order: J gene, D gene, CDR3 length, V gene, clone size, CDR3 protein, CDR3 DNA. The D gene is left open where the match is weak. Size tells how often a clone was seen (once, few, many) or the class of an expanded clone, and some rows leave it out.

>TRBJ2-7|TRBD2|12|TRBV5-1|NA
CASSFGGDEQYF
TGCGCCAGCAGCTTCGGGGGGGACGAGCAGTACTTC
>TRBJ1-6|NA|15|TRBV6-5|NA
CASSYVPREGSPLHF
TGTGCCAGCAGTTACGTACCTAGGGAAGGTTCACCCCTCCACTTT
>TRBJ1-3|NA|12|TRBV6-5|NA
CASSARGGTIYF
TGTGCCAGCAGTGCTCGCGGTGGCACCATATATTTT
>TRBJ1-5|TRBD1|14|TRBV30|NA
CAWSQGQGSQPQHF
TGTGCCTGGAGTCAGGGACAGGGATCCCAGCCCCAGCATTTT
>TRBJ2-3|TRBD2|21|TRBV7-8|NA
CASSDRDSSAGTSGRTDTQYF
TGTGCCAGCAGCGACCGGGACAGTTCAGCCGGGACTAGCGGGAGGACAGATACGCAGTATTTT
>TRBJ1-1|NA|14|TRBV6-5|NA
CAISRDFSRAEAFF
TGTGCCATCTCCCGGGACTTTTCAAGGGCTGAAGCTTTCTTT
>TRBJ2-2|TRBD2|14|TRBV11-2|NA
CASSSRTRTGELFF
TGTGCCAGCAGCTCCCGGACTAGGACCGGGGAGCTGTTTTTT
>TRBJ1-5|TRBD1|14|TRBV6-1|once
CASSLRQGVQPQHF
TGTGCCAGCAGTCTACGCCAGGGGGTTCAGCCCCAGCATTTT
>TRBJ2-1|TRBD2|14|TRBV30|few
CAWSLGLAGDEQFF
TGTGCCTGGAGCCTTGGACTAGCGGGAGATGAGCAGTTCTTC
>TRBJ2-1|NA|13|TRBV7-3|NA
CASSKTVSEGKFF
TGTGCCAGCAGCAAGACAGTATCGGAGGGAAAGTTCTTC
>TRBJ2-7|TRBD2|14|TRBV5-1|NA
CASSVSGDSNEQYF
TGCGCCAGCAGCGTTAGCGGGGACTCGAACGAGCAGTACTTC
>TRBJ2-6|NA|16|TRBV7-2|NA
CASSFISGTGANVLTF
TGTGCCAGCAGCTTTATCTCCGGGACTGGGGCCAACGTCCTGACTTTC
>TRBJ2-5|TRBD2|16|TRBV18|NA
CASSNRLAGFQETQYF
TGTGCCAGCTCAAATAGACTAGCGGGATTCCAAGAGACCCAGTACTTC
>TRBJ2-5|TRBD2|16|TRBV5-5|NA
CASSFAGTSGQETQYF
TGTGCCAGCAGCTTCGCCGGGACTAGCGGCCAAGAGACCCAGTACTTC
>TRBJ2-6|TRBD1|17|TRBV18|NA
CASSPRGTGSGANVLTF
TGTGCCAGCTCACCACGGGGGACAGGCTCAGGGGCCAACGTCCTGACTTTC
>TRBJ2-5|NA|13|TRBV5-1|NA
CASSLEAPETQYF
TGCGCCAGCAGCTTGGAGGCTCCTGAGACCCAGTACTTC
>TRBJ2-1|NA|13|TRBV2|NA
CASSGLFNNEQFF
TGTGCCAGCAGTGGGCTCTTTAACAATGAGCAGTTCTTC
>TRBJ1-4|NA|14|TRBV28|NA
CASTTLRGSEKLFF
TGTGCCAGCACCACCCTAAGGGGCTCGGAAAAACTGTTTTTT
>TRBJ2-1|NA|15|TRBV18|few
CASSPGQSSYNEQFF
TGTGCCAGCTCACCAGGACAGTCCTCCTACAATGAGCAGTTCTTC
>TRBJ2-2|NA|16|TRBV28|NA
CASSPREGRGPGELFF
TGTGCCAGCAGTCCCAGGGAAGGGAGAGGGCCCGGGGAGCTGTTTTTT
>TRBJ2-3|NA|14|TRBV11-3|NA
CASSRGSSTDTQYF
TGTGCCAGCAGCCGCGGTTCTAGCACAGATACGCAGTATTTT
>TRBJ1-3|TRBD1|14|TRBV10-3|NA
CATGQGPSGNTIYF
TGTGCCACGGGACAGGGGCCTTCTGGAAACACCATATATTTT
>TRBJ1-2|NA|16|TRBV1|NA
CTSSKLDPRGGYGYTF
TGCACCAGCAGCAAACTAGACCCCAGGGGGGGCTATGGCTACACCTTC